This TCR beta chain derives from a study of T cell responses to AZD1222 COVID-19 vaccine. Comment on this clone: The target antigen is unknown.

Germline CDR1 reads LNHDA; CDR2 reads SQIVND (reference sequence). The V end lost 0 bases, the J end lost 0 bases, and 12 bases lay between the germline ends. The CDR3 totals 17 residues. General study results and limits: Spike-specific TCR breadth and depth went up after people got two AZD1222 doses. Nearly half of spike-specific TCRs reportedly go after variant regions that carry no mutations.

The repertoire was sequenced with immunoSEQ multiplex PCR; TCRdb's copy has only in-frame clones and lacks some. There are some 100,000 clones in the sample; around 90% occur only once, and about 13% lies in the top ten. The source was peripheral blood, collected on day 0 of MenACWY control vaccination. The chain employs TRBV19 and TRBJ1-5, with D possibly being TRBD1 (5 bases). The receptor's source is an adult in good health. CDR3 sequence (DNA): TGTGCCAGTAGTATAGAGGGGGGGTCGGATAGCAATCAGCCCCAGCATTTT. It translates to CASSIEGGSDSNQPQHF.